These 25 T cell receptor beta chains share one sample of origin, sequenced in a study of cytomegalovirus exposure and HLA in healthy donors. Profiling relied on immunoSEQ multiplex PCR, and the TCRdb table lists in-frame clones only, not all of them. The data hold about 44,000 clones, with more than 85% observed a single time. Material for sequencing was PBMCs. The source is a woman aged 18-35 years in good health and CMV-seronegative.

This chain links TRBV5-1 with TRBJ1-5, with D perhaps matching TRBD1 (5 bases). The germline gives CDR1 SGHRS, CDR2 YFSETQ. The V and J ends lost 3 bases and 5 bases respectively, with 12 bases between them. The CDR3 consists of 14 residues. The CDR3 protein is CASSSTGVDQPQHF. As DNA, the CDR3 is TGCGCCAGCAGCTCTACAGGAGTGGATCAGCCCCAGCATTTT.

V is TRBV10-1 and J is TRBJ1-1; D remains ambiguous. CDR1 and CDR2 from the germline V gene are WNHNN and SYGVQD (reference sequence). V was trimmed by 4 bases and J by 8 bases, leaving 11 bases between them. This CDR3 has 12 residues. This chain's CDR3 is CASSGAGSEAFF. The CDR3 DNA is TGCGCCAGCAGTGGAGCGGGATCGGAAGCTTTCTTT.

The chain links TRBV7-8 to TRBJ2-7; TRBD2 matches 7 bases. From germline, CDR1 is SGHVS and CDR2 FQNEAQ. This CDR3 contains 15 residues. Losses at the gene ends were 3 bases for V and 0 bases for J; bases not matched to a gene: 5. The CDR3 nucleotides are TGTGCCAGCAGCTTGATGGGGGGGACCTCCTACGAGCAGTACTTC. It yields the protein CASSLMGGTSYEQYF. The full variable domain, in which reference TRBV7-8 and TRBJ2-7 provide the parts outside the CDR3, is GAGVSQSPRYKVAKRGQDVALRCDPISGHVSLFWYQQALGQGPEFLTYFQNEAQLDKSGLPSDRFFAERPEGSVSTLKIQRTQQEDSAVYLCASSLMGGTSYEQYFGPGTRLTVT.

The rearrangement joins TRBV5-1 to TRBJ2-1; D is perhaps TRBD1 (5 bases). CDR1 and CDR2 (germline): SGHRS, YFSETQ. CDR3 length: 15 amino acids. V was cut by 3 bases and J by 3 bases, with 13 bases left in between. DNA for the CDR3: TGCGCCAGCAGCTGGGCAGGGAACCTCTACAATGAGCAGTTCTTC. This gives the protein CASSWAGNLYNEQFF.

The V gene is TRBV4-1, the J gene TRBJ2-7, with TRBD2 matching 8 bases. Germline loops: CDR1 MGHRA, CDR2 YSYEKL. The CDR3 loop spans 14 amino acids. Losses at the gene ends were 4 bases for V and 6 bases for J; bases not matched to a gene: 8. CDR3 loop: CASSPYAGGGEQYF. CDR3 in DNA: TGCGCCAGCAGCCCCTATGCGGGAGGAGGCGAGCAGTACTTC.

The chain recombines TRBV5-6 with TRBJ2-5, with a tentative D call TRBD2 (5 bases). Germline lookup yields CDR1 SGHDT and CDR2 YYEEEE. V was clipped by 5 bases and J by 2 bases, with 22 bases between them. The CDR3 extends over 17 amino acids. The CDR3 reads CASSHGSVGVRQETQYF. The CDR3 region has the DNA TGTGCCAGCAGTCACGGGTCTGTGGGAGTTAGACAAGAGACCCAGTACTTC.

The chain combines TRBV10-3 with TRBJ2-1; TRBD1 matches 7 bases. V was pared by 8 bases and J by 4 bases, with 8 bases of the junction left unmatched. The CDR3 totals 14 residues. Germline V gives CDR1 ENHRY, CDR2 SYGVKD. The CDR3 spells CAIVEGQTYNEQFF. The DNA for the CDR3 is TGTGCCATCGTAGAGGGACAGACATACAATGAGCAGTTCTTC.

J is TRBJ2-3 and V is TRBV5-4; tentative D call: TRBD1 (5 bases). Looked up from germline, CDR1 is SGHNT and CDR2 is YYREEE (reference sequence). The germline V and J ends were trimmed by 9 bases and 0 bases, with 14 bases remaining between them. The CDR3 covers 14 residues. The chain's CDR3 is CATTDTSSTDTQYF. The CDR3 DNA is TGTGCCACCACGGACACTTCTAGCACAGATACGCAGTATTTT.

The rearrangement joins TRBV5-1 to TRBJ1-2; D is uncertain. CDR1 and CDR2 from the germline V gene are SGHRS and YFSETQ. The germline V and J ends were trimmed by 5 bases and 8 bases, with 13 bases remaining between them. CDR3 length: 12 residues. The DNA for the CDR3 is TGCGCCAGCAGTCCGTCTGGCGGCGGCTACACCTTC. Translated, it gives CASSPSGGGYTF.

The genes are TRBV4-2 and TRBJ2-6; tentative D call: TRBD2 (6 bases). Trimming shortened V by 0 bases and J by 0 bases, and 6 bases separated the two germline ends. Germline CDR1 is LGHNA and CDR2 is YNFKEQ. The CDR3 has 16 amino acids. As DNA, the CDR3 is TGTGCCAGCAGCCAAGAGGAGGGCTCTGGGGCCAACGTCCTGACTTTC. The encoded protein is CASSQEEGSGANVLTF.

V gene TRBV9 combines with J gene TRBJ2-7; no firm D call. Trimming removed 0 bases from V and 2 bases from J, with 9 bases in between. This CDR3 has 14 residues. CDR1 is SGDLS, CDR2 YYNGEE, per germline. The CDR3: CASSVDPATYEQYF. CDR3 bases: TGTGCCAGCAGCGTAGACCCTGCTACCTACGAGCAGTACTTC. The whole variable domain, remainder taken from reference TRBV9 and TRBJ2-7, is DSGVTQTPKHLITATGQRVTLRCSPRSGDLSVYWYQQSLDQGLQFLIQYYNGEERAKGNILERFSAQQFPDLHSELNLSSLELGDSALYFCASSVDPATYEQYFGPGTRLTVT.

This clone appeared a few times. This chain joins TRBV28 and TRBJ2-7; tentatively, D is TRBD2 (6 bases). The ends were cut back, 6 bases at V and 3 bases at J, with 15 bases in the middle. The CDR3 has 14 amino acids. Germline CDR1 is MDHEN and CDR2 is SYDVKM. This chain's CDR3 is CASSRAWGGYEQYF. CDR3 bases: TGTGCCAGCAGCCGCGCCTGGGGAGGCTACGAGCAGTACTTC.

CDR3 DNA sequence: TGCGCCAGCAGCCTCAGGACAGCGAACACCGGGGAGCTGTTTTTT. This codes for CASSLRTANTGELFF. This chain links TRBV5-1 with TRBJ2-2, with D perhaps matching TRBD1 (6 bases). The CDR3 covers 15 residues. V was clipped by 4 bases and J by 0 bases, with 10 bases between them. The germline gives CDR1 SGHRS, CDR2 YFSETQ.

This clone was recorded only once. The V call is TRBV11-2, the J call TRBJ2-5; no definite D call. Germline V gives CDR1 SGHAT, CDR2 FQNNGV. V was trimmed by 2 bases and J by 4 bases, leaving 5 bases between them. The CDR3 runs 12 residues. The CDR3 DNA reads TGTGCCAGCAGCTTAAACTCAGAGACCCAGTACTTC. Translating it yields CASSLNSETQYF.

V gene TRBV7-2 combines with J gene TRBJ1-2; possible D gene TRBD1, 5 bases. Trimming cost V 3 bases and J 4 bases, with 12 bases left between them. Germline CDR1 is SGHTA and CDR2 is FQGNSA. CDR3 length: 14 amino acids. The CDR3 DNA reads as TGTGCCAGCAGCTTGGCGGGACTATTCTATGGCTACACCTTC. Translated, it gives CASSLAGLFYGYTF.

The chain employs TRBV2 and TRBJ1-1; TRBD1 agrees at 7 bases. The CDR3 covers 14 residues. Germline lookup yields CDR1 SNHLY and CDR2 FYNNEI. V gave up 10 bases and J gave up 2 bases; unmatched junction bases: 10. The CDR3 DNA sequence: TGTGCCACCAAAACACAGGGGATAAACACTGAAGCTTTCTTT. Translated, it gives CATKTQGINTEAFF. The variable domain in full, with the rest retrieved from reference TRBV2 and TRBJ1-1, is EPEVTQTPSHQVTQMGQEVILRCVPISNHLYFYWYRQILGQKVEFLVSFYNNEISEKSEIFDDQFSVERPDGSNFTLKIRSTKLEDSAMYFCATKTQGINTEAFFGQGTRLTVV.

CDR3 coding DNA: TGTGCCAGCAGCGAGCTAGCGGGAGGGCTCGGGTGGGAGACCCAGTACTTC. It yields the protein CASSELAGGLGWETQYF. The V and J genes are TRBV9 and TRBJ2-5; TRBD2 matches 12 bases. V was clipped by 3 bases and J by 5 bases; unmatched bases: 11. CDR1 is SGDLS, CDR2 YYNGEE, per germline. The CDR3 sequence is 17 residues long.

The gene calls are TRBV5-1 and TRBJ2-1, with 12 bases that match TRBD2. This CDR3 region has 16 residues. In germline, CDR1 is SGHRS, CDR2 YFSETQ. V dropped 3 bases and J dropped 4; count of bases not matched to a gene: 5. CDR3 in amino acids: CASSYGLAGTYNEQFF. In DNA, the CDR3 is TGCGCCAGCAGCTACGGACTAGCGGGGACTTACAATGAGCAGTTCTTC.

The CDR3 protein is CASSRWTSYNEQFF. In DNA, the CDR3 is TGTGCCAGCAGTAGATGGACTAGCTACAATGAGCAGTTCTTC. The rearrangement uses TRBV2 and TRBJ2-1; 7 positions match TRBD2. The CDR3 extends over 14 amino acids. Germline V gene lookup returns CDR1 SNHLY and CDR2 FYNNEI. J lost 3 bases, V lost 5 bases, and 4 bases had no gene match.

The CDR3 region has the DNA TGTGCCAGCAGACGGGACAGGGGGAGCACTGAAGCTTTCTTT. Translating it yields CASRRDRGSTEAFF. The J gene is TRBJ1-1, the V gene TRBV7-2, with 11 bases lining up with TRBD1. With 6 bases clipped from V and 4 bases from J, the junction kept 4 bases outside the gene matches. The germline V gene encodes CDR1 SGHTA and CDR2 FQGNSA. The CDR3 totals 14 residues.

The chain links TRBV11-2 to TRBJ1-2, with TRBD1 matching 8 bases. Trimming cost V 7 bases and J 5 bases; bases outside gene matches: 9. Germline V CDR1 and CDR2: SGHAT, FQNNGV. This CDR3 has 14 residues. CDR3 residues: CASTPDRASYGYTF. The DNA of the CDR3 is TGTGCCAGCACCCCGGACAGGGCAAGTTATGGCTACACCTTC.

The V gene is TRBV5-1, the J gene TRBJ1-2, with 11 bases that match TRBD1. The CDR3 contains 14 residues. The germline gives CDR1 SGHRS, CDR2 YFSETQ. With V trimmed by 4 bases and J by 8 bases, 7 bases remained unmatched. The chain's CDR3 is CASSEGQGEYGYTF. The CDR3 nucleotides read TGCGCCAGCAGCGAGGGACAGGGGGAGTACGGCTACACCTTC.

The chain uses TRBV28 and TRBJ2-3, with a weak D call TRBD2 (6 bases). CDR3 size: 11 residues. The V and J ends lost 5 bases and 8 bases respectively, with 8 bases between them. Germline values: CDR1 MDHEN, CDR2 SYDVKM. The DNA for the CDR3 is TGTGCCAGCAGTAAAGCGGGTACGCAGTATTTT. This gives the protein CASSKAGTQYF.

This sequence joins TRBV28 and TRBJ1-1, with a tentative D call TRBD1 (5 bases). Trimming removed 6 bases at V and 7 bases at J, with 9 bases between. Germline V gives CDR1 MDHEN, CDR2 SYDVKM. The CDR3 spans 11 residues. This CDR3 reads CASRWGDEAFF. CDR3 DNA sequence: TGTGCCAGCAGATGGGGGGATGAAGCTTTCTTT.

The chain carries TRBV5-1 and TRBJ2-3; D is ambiguous. Trimming cost V 0 bases and J 0 bases, with 5 bases left between them. Germline V CDR1 and CDR2: SGHRS, YFSETQ. This CDR3 comprises 14 residues. The CDR3 DNA follows: TGCGCCAGCAGCTTGGCAGATAGCACAGATACGCAGTATTTT. Its translation: CASSLADSTDTQYF.